Each of the 4 T cell receptor beta chains below was sequenced from the same sample in a study of control samples from healthy donors and cancer patients. Clones were sequenced by immunoSEQ multiplex PCR, and TCRdb holds only the in-frame ones, with some missing. Among about 160,000 clones listed, about 90% were seen once. The sequencing sample was made of blood. The receptors here all came from a man aged 30 to 39 in good health.

The rearrangement links TRBV11-2 to TRBJ2-5; 13 bases align to TRBD2. CDR1 is SGHAT, CDR2 FQNNGV, per germline. Trimming at V came to 5 bases and at J to 3 bases, leaving 6 bases not matched to a gene. The CDR3 extends over 16 amino acids. The DNA for the CDR3 is TGTGCCAGCAGCGGCCGACTAGCGGGGGGTAAAGAGACCCAGTACTTC. This gives the protein CASSGRLAGGKETQYF.

V and J are TRBV18 and TRBJ1-6; 9 positions agree with TRBD1. Looked up from germline, CDR1 is KGHSH and CDR2 is LQKENI. J was trimmed by 8 bases and V by 4 bases; bases with no gene match: 9. The CDR3 consists of 16 residues. CDR3 sequence: CASSLQGWTGDSPLHF. In DNA form, the CDR3 reads TGTGCCAGCTCACTGCAGGGTTGGACAGGGGATTCACCCCTCCACTTT.

The chain carries TRBV6-2 or TRBV6-3 and TRBJ2-1; weak D call: TRBD1 (6 bases). This CDR3 has 14 residues. V lost 5 bases, J lost 5 bases, and 13 bases lay in between. Germline V gives CDR1 MNHEY, CDR2 SVGEGT. CDR3 in amino acids: CASSRRGRNNEQFF. The CDR3 region has the DNA TGTGCCAGCAGTCGCAGGGGACGGAACAATGAGCAGTTCTTC.

The chain is built from TRBV2 and TRBJ2-2; D call uncertain. Germline CDR1 reads SNHLY; CDR2 reads FYNNEI. Between the trimmed V and J ends, which lost 3 bases and 8 bases, there was a span of 13 bases. The CDR3 sequence is 14 residues long. CDR3 bases: TGTGCCAGCAGTGAGGAATGGCCTCTGGGGGAGCTGTTTTTT. Residues: CASSEEWPLGELFF.